The next 17 T cell receptor beta chains were all read from a single sample in a study of somatic mutations in cytotoxic T cells in rheumatoid arthritis (dated 2017 in TCRdb). Library prep was done by the immunoSEQ multiplex PCR assay. The table comes from immuneACCESS by way of TCRdb, which keeps in-frame sequences with V and J called. Part of the clones is missing from these tables; in studies checked, under half for an unresolved V gene and the rest for unknown reasons. The sample data list about 19,000 clones, and over 60% of these were observed just once. Over 25% of the sample rests with the top ten. Sequencing was done on a sample of CD8+ T cells sorted from blood. The receptors come from an adult with rheumatoid arthritis.

The rearrangement joins TRBV4-2 to TRBJ1-4; D unclear. Germline values: CDR1 LGHNA, CDR2 YNFKEQ. The V and J ends lost 6 bases and 5 bases respectively, with 10 bases between them. The CDR3 has 13 amino acids. CDR3 coding DNA: TGTGCCAGCAGGACTACCGGGAATGAAAAACTGTTTTTT. Protein product: CASRTTGNEKLFF.

This rearrangement joins TRBV5-6 to TRBJ1-5; 10 nucleotides line up with TRBD1. V lost 0 bases and J lost 7; bases outside the gene matches: 4. Per germline, CDR1 SGHDT and CDR2 YYEEEE. The CDR3 runs 15 residues. The CDR3 region is CASSLAGTGDQPQHF. CDR3 sequence (DNA): TGTGCCAGCAGCTTGGCCGGGACAGGGGACCAGCCCCAGCATTTT.

A few counts support this clone. V gene TRBV10-3 combines with J gene TRBJ2-7; 7 bases align to TRBD2. In germline, CDR1 is ENHRY, CDR2 SYGVKD. There are 15 residues in the CDR3. The junction had 5 bases not matched to a gene; V was cut back by 2 bases and J by 1 base. CDR3 in amino acids: CAISEGAGRSYEQYF. Here the CDR3 DNA reads TGTGCCATCAGTGAGGGAGCGGGGAGATCCTACGAGCAGTACTTC.

The chain links TRBV7-8 to TRBJ2-7, with D possibly being TRBD1 (5 bases). The germline gives CDR1 SGHVS, CDR2 FQNEAQ. The CDR3 runs 14 residues. Trimming stripped 5 bases from V and 0 bases from J, with 11 bases between. CDR3 region: CASSSRVDSYEQYF. The CDR3 DNA reads as TGTGCCAGCAGCAGCAGGGTAGACTCCTACGAGCAGTACTTC.

The count of this clone is one. One junction end disagrees with the germline gene, perhaps due to a read error. V gene TRBV5-8 combines with J gene TRBJ2-7, with 7 bases matching TRBD1. This CDR3 spans 19 amino acids. CDR1 and CDR2 (germline): SGHTS, YDEGEE. The CDR3 DNA reads as TGTGCCAGCAGCTTGGGTTCGCCCCCCCTCCGACAGGGCTCCAACGAGCAGTACTTC. This translates into CASSLGSPPLRQGSNEQYF.

The J gene is TRBJ1-1, the V gene TRBV29-1; D remains unclear. The V gene's germline CDR1 is SQVTM and CDR2 ANQGSEA. V was cut by 3 bases and J by 4 bases, with 12 bases left in between. This CDR3 comprises 13 residues. CDR3 in amino acids: CSVDDGYVTEAFF. In nucleotides, the CDR3 is TGCAGCGTTGATGATGGCTATGTCACTGAAGCTTTCTTT.

This clone was observed a single time. The rearrangement uses TRBV7-9 and TRBJ2-7; no clear D. V dropped 4 bases and J dropped 6 bases, with 16 bases sitting between them. This CDR3 has 14 amino acids. Germline CDR1 is SEHNR and CDR2 is FQNEAQ (reference sequence). The CDR3 loop reads CASSSPGRASEQYF. CDR3 in DNA: TGTGCCAGCAGCTCCCCCGGCCGGGCCTCCGAGCAGTACTTC.

V and J are TRBV7-9 and TRBJ1-5; TRBD1 is a possible D gene (5 bases). The CDR3 is 13 amino acids. Germline V CDR1 and CDR2: SEHNR, FQNEAQ (reference sequence). V gave up 3 bases and J gave up 7 bases, with 10 bases separating them. CDR3 nucleotide sequence: TGTGCCAGCAGCTTTGGGGGTGTCCAGCCCCAGCATTTT. Translating it yields CASSFGGVQPQHF.

The chain combines TRBV11-2 with TRBJ1-3, with unresolved D. The germline gives CDR1 SGHAT, CDR2 FQNNGV. CDR3 length equals 15 residues. V shed 1 base and J shed 3 bases, with 10 bases lying between them. The CDR3, as DNA: TGTGCCAGCAGCTTAGGGGGTGGATTTGGAAACACCATATATTTT. It translates to CASSLGGGFGNTIYF.

This chain joins TRBV5-8 and TRBJ2-2; TRBD1 matches 9 bases. CDR1 and CDR2 from the germline V gene are SGHTS and YDEGEE. Trimming cost V 4 bases and J 0 bases; bases outside gene matches: 4. The CDR3 is 16 residues long. The CDR3 bases are TGTGCCAGCAGCACTGGGACAGGGCCGAACACCGGGGAGCTGTTTTTT. Residues: CASSTGTGPNTGELFF.

This clone was seen only a few times. The V and J genes are TRBV11-2 and TRBJ2-7; 8 bases map to TRBD2. Trimming removed 5 bases from V and 2 bases from J; junction bases left unmatched: 5. CDR1 SGHAT and CDR2 FQNNGV come from the germline V gene. The CDR3 totals 14 residues. CDR3 nucleotide sequence: TGTGCCAGCAGCCTCCATAGCGGGGCCTACGAGCAGTACTTC. The encoded protein is CASSLHSGAYEQYF.

The V and J genes are TRBV5-4 and TRBJ1-4; D is uncertain. This CDR3 contains 12 residues. Germline V gene lookup returns CDR1 SGHNT and CDR2 YYREEE (reference sequence). V was clipped by 4 bases and J by 4 bases, with 5 bases between them. The chain's CDR3 is CASSHHNEKLFF. As DNA, the CDR3 is TGTGCCAGCAGCCATCATAATGAAAAACTGTTTTTT.

The chain couples TRBV11-2 to TRBJ1-1; D gene unclear. The germline CDR1 and CDR2 sequences are SGHAT and FQNNGV. Trimming removed 6 bases from V and 2 bases from J, with 10 bases in between. The CDR3 is made up of 13 amino acids. The CDR3 spells CASRKTGNTEAFF. In DNA form, the CDR3 reads TGTGCCAGCAGGAAGACCGGTAACACTGAAGCTTTCTTT.

This clone was found a few times. This sequence joins TRBV5-4 and TRBJ1-2; D uncertain. Germline V gene data show CDR1 as SGHNT and CDR2 as YYREEE (reference sequence). V gave up 1 base and J gave up 8 bases, with 9 bases separating them. The CDR3 length is 12 residues. In DNA, the CDR3 is TGTGCCAGCAGCTTGTGGGGTGAGGGCTACACCTTC. It codes for CASSLWGEGYTF. The full variable domain, in which reference TRBV5-4 and TRBJ1-2 provide the parts outside the CDR3, is ETGVTQSPTHLIKTRGQQVTLRCSSQSGHNTVSWYQQALGQGPQFIFQYYREEENGRGNFPPRFSGLQFPNYSSELNVNALELDDSALYLCASSLWGEGYTFGSGTRLTVV.

The chain links TRBV9 to TRBJ1-3; TRBD1 is a possible D gene (5 bases). In germline, CDR1 is SGDLS, CDR2 YYNGEE. The V end was cut by 0 bases, the J end by 4 bases, with 8 bases between. The CDR3 has 14 amino acids. The CDR3 here is CASSVVGEGNTIYF. The CDR3 DNA reads as TGTGCCAGCAGCGTAGTAGGGGAAGGAAACACCATATATTTT.

This clone was counted a single time. The rearrangement joins TRBV5-8 to TRBJ1-1; D is perhaps TRBD1 (5 bases). Deletions cut 4 bases from V and 4 bases from J, with 23 bases between. Germline-derived CDR1 and CDR2 are SGHTS and YDEGEE. The CDR3 is made up of 17 amino acids. The CDR3 DNA is TGTGCCAGCAGCCCGTCGGGGGTAACTGAGGTGGGCACTGAAGCTTTCTTT. Residues: CASSPSGVTEVGTEAFF.

This clone has just a few counts. The chain couples TRBV6-4 to TRBJ2-1; D is unresolved. There are 13 residues in the CDR3. V lost 3 bases and J 7 bases, leaving 10 bases between the germline ends. CDR1 and CDR2 (germline): MRHNA, SNTAGT. The CDR3 nucleotides read TGTGCCAGCAGTGAAGGTGAACAAAATGAGCAGTTCTTC. It translates to CASSEGEQNEQFF.